One and the same sample provided the 32 T cell receptor beta chains below, sequenced in a study of cytomegalovirus exposure and HLA in healthy donors. The PCR employed 60 Vbeta primers together with 13 Jbeta primers. This table comes from immunoSEQ multiplex PCR, and its TCRdb copy is limited to in-frame clones, with some not included. The sample shows under 200,000 clones, around 80% of them seen only once. The sample was PBMCs. These receptor sequences come from a man aged 40-49 years in good health and CMV-seronegative.

The chain combines TRBV11-2 with TRBJ2-1, with 9 bases aligning to TRBD2. The junction had 4 bases not matched to a gene; V was cut back by 4 bases and J by 3 bases. The CDR3 runs to 15 residues. Germline V gene sequence: CDR1 SGHAT, CDR2 FQNNGV. The CDR3 protein is CASSYSGGGYNEQFF. Written as DNA, the CDR3 is TGTGCCAGCAGCTATAGCGGGGGAGGCTACAATGAGCAGTTCTTC.

The chain carries TRBV7-9 and TRBJ2-7; 9 bases line up with TRBD1. The CDR3 is made up of 14 amino acids. Trimming removed 4 bases from V and 6 bases from J; junction bases left unmatched: 7. Germline CDR1 is SEHNR and CDR2 is FQNEAQ (reference sequence). The CDR3 DNA is TGTGCCAGCAGCTCCACAGGGGGCTCAGGCGAGCAGTACTTC. Translating gives CASSSTGGSGEQYF.

This clone was counted a single time. The rearrangement links TRBV10-3 to TRBJ1-2, with D tentatively TRBD1 (5 bases). The CDR3 spans 12 residues. Trimming took 3 bases from V and 6 from J, leaving 8 bases between them. CDR1 ENHRY and CDR2 SYGVKD come from the germline V gene. In DNA form, the CDR3 reads TGTGCCATCAGTGACAGGGAAGATGGCTACACCTTC. Amino acid sequence: CAISDREDGYTF.

The V and J genes are TRBV6-5 and TRBJ1-2, with a weak D call TRBD1 (6 bases). The CDR3 runs to 14 residues. The V end was cut by 0 bases, the J end by 8 bases, with 13 bases between. Germline V gene lookup returns CDR1 MNHEY and CDR2 SVGAGI. This CDR3 reads CASSYSGTSGGYTF. DNA of the CDR3: TGTGCCAGCAGTTACTCGGGGACATCTGGCGGCTACACCTTC.

This rearrangement joins TRBV5-1 to TRBJ2-2, with 11 bases matching TRBD2. The CDR3 is 20 residues long. The trim removed 0 bases at V and 2 bases at J, leaving 12 bases unmatched. The germline V gene has CDR1 SGHRS and CDR2 YFSETQ. The CDR3 DNA follows: TGCGCCAGCAGCTTGGCCTCGGGGGGACTAGCGGACTCAAACACCGGGGAGCTGTTTTTT. Translation gives CASSLASGGLADSNTGELFF.

Only one count was recorded for this clone. This rearrangement joins TRBV27 to TRBJ2-6; D is undetermined. The CDR3 runs 13 residues. The germline V and J ends were trimmed by 7 bases and 4 bases, with 8 bases remaining between them. Germline V gene sequence: CDR1 MNHEY, CDR2 SMNVEV (reference sequence). CDR3 protein: CASTYLGANVLTF. In DNA form, the CDR3 reads TGTGCCAGCACTTATCTCGGGGCCAACGTCCTGACTTTC. Full variable domain (remainder filled in from reference TRBV27 and TRBJ2-6): EAQVTQNPRYLITVTGKKLTVTCSQNMNHEYMSWYRQDPGLGLRQIYYSMNVEVTDKGDVPEGYKVSRKEKRNFPLILESPSPNQTSLYFCASTYLGANVLTFGAGSRLTVL.

This chain joins TRBV10-1 and TRBJ1-5; TRBD1 is a possible D gene (5 bases). The germline V gene has CDR1 WNHNN and CDR2 SYGVQD (reference sequence). The CDR3 totals 13 residues. V lost 2 bases and J lost 6, with 8 bases in between. The chain's CDR3 is CASSEQGGQPQHF. CDR3 coding DNA: TGCGCCAGCAGTGAGCAGGGAGGTCAGCCCCAGCATTTT.

The genes are TRBV27 and TRBJ2-7; tentative D call: TRBD1 (6 bases). V lost 5 bases to trimming and J lost 6 bases, with 8 bases between them. The CDR3 is made up of 11 amino acids. Germline V gene data show CDR1 as MNHEY and CDR2 as SMNVEV (reference sequence). The CDR3 reads CASSDRREQYF. As DNA, the CDR3 is TGTGCCAGCAGTGACAGGCGCGAGCAGTACTTC.

This clone was counted only a few times. J is TRBJ1-5 and V is TRBV10-3, with D possibly being TRBD1 (6 bases). V was cut by 0 bases and J by 4 bases, with 10 bases left in between. CDR1 ENHRY and CDR2 SYGVKD come from the germline V gene. The CDR3 totals 15 residues. CDR3 DNA sequence: TGTGCCATCAGTGAGTCAGGAAGGGGGAATCAGCCCCAGCATTTT. This codes for CAISESGRGNQPQHF.

The rearrangement joins TRBV30 to TRBJ1-1, with D hard to call. Germline assignment: CDR1 GTSNPN and CDR2 SVGIG (reference sequence). Trimming removed 1 base from V and 2 bases from J, with 14 bases in between. CDR3 length equals 15 residues. CDR3 amino acids: CAWSERRALNTEAFF. The DNA of the CDR3 is TGTGCCTGGAGTGAGCGAAGAGCCTTAAACACTGAAGCTTTCTTT.

This CDR3 is CASSYSSGTSYEQYV. The CDR3 nucleotides are TGTGCCAGCAGTTACTCTAGCGGAACTTCCTACGAGCAGTACGTC. V usage is TRBV6-6 and J usage is TRBJ2-7, with D perhaps TRBD2 (6 bases). The V and J ends lost 0 bases and 1 base respectively, with 10 bases between them. Germline loops: CDR1 MNHNY, CDR2 SVGAGI (reference sequence). This CDR3 spans 15 amino acids.

The chain joins TRBV7-3 to TRBJ2-1; D unresolved. The CDR3 runs to 16 residues. The V end was cut by 0 bases, the J end by 5 bases, with 14 bases between. Per germline, CDR1 SGHTA and CDR2 FQGTGA. Here the CDR3 reads CASSLTFLRSHNEQFF. CDR3 coding DNA: TGTGCCAGCAGCTTAACCTTCCTGAGGAGTCACAATGAGCAGTTCTTC.

The chain is built from TRBV6-1 and TRBJ2-7, with D possibly matching TRBD2 (6 bases). This CDR3 spans 16 amino acids. Looked up from germline, CDR1 is MNHNS and CDR2 is SASEGT. V lost 2 bases and J 4 bases, leaving 18 bases between the germline ends. The CDR3: CASSEWGDLVIYEQYV. The DNA of the CDR3 is TGTGCCAGCAGTGAATGGGGGGACCTGGTTATATACGAGCAGTACGTC.

The rearrangement uses TRBV9 and TRBJ1-4; the D is unclear. V dropped 7 bases and J dropped 7 bases, with 14 bases sitting between them. Germline values: CDR1 SGDLS, CDR2 YYNGEE. The CDR3 is made up of 13 amino acids. The CDR3 DNA sequence: TGTGCCAGCCAGGACTCCTCGGGTGAAAAACTGTTTTTT. As protein: CASQDSSGEKLFF. The complete variable domain, with remaining parts taken from reference TRBV9 and TRBJ1-4, reads DSGVTQTPKHLITATGQRVTLRCSPRSGDLSVYWYQQSLDQGLQFLIQYYNGEERAKGNILERFSAQQFPDLHSELNLSSLELGDSALYFCASQDSSGEKLFFGSGTQLSVL.

The gene calls are TRBV9 and TRBJ2-1; 7 positions match TRBD2. Trimming removed 4 bases from V and 3 bases from J; junction bases left unmatched: 13. Germline lookup yields CDR1 SGDLS and CDR2 YYNGEE. The CDR3 covers 17 residues. The CDR3 DNA reads TGTGCCAGCAGCATCCTCCCCGGGACTACCGGCTACAATGAGCAGTTCTTC. Its translation: CASSILPGTTGYNEQFF.

The chain combines TRBV2 with TRBJ1-2; TRBD1 matches at 7 bases. In germline, CDR1 is SNHLY, CDR2 FYNNEI. This CDR3 spans 13 amino acids. J gave up 1 base and V 9 bases, and 5 bases lay outside the gene matches. The CDR3 loop is CASAGQLNYGYTF. CDR3 coding DNA: TGTGCCAGTGCGGGACAGCTTAACTATGGCTACACCTTC.

V is TRBV5-5 and J is TRBJ2-3; TRBD2 is a possible D gene (6 bases). The germline V and J ends were trimmed by 1 base and 1 base, with 10 bases remaining between them. Germline V gives CDR1 SGHKS, CDR2 YYEKEE (reference sequence). The CDR3 length is 15 residues. As DNA, the CDR3 is TGTGCCAGCAGCTTGAGCTGGGGGGGCACAGATACGCAGTATTTT. This gives the protein CASSLSWGGTDTQYF.

This clone has more than one count but fewer than ten. The chain combines TRBV7-9 with TRBJ1-1, with TRBD1 matching 11 bases. This CDR3 is 17 amino acids long. The ends lost 3 bases at V and 0 bases at J; junction bases unmatched: 6. Germline CDR1 is SEHNR and CDR2 is FQNEAQ (reference sequence). The CDR3 loop is CASSFRDRGEVNTEAFF. Here the CDR3 DNA reads TGTGCCAGCAGCTTCCGGGACAGGGGGGAGGTGAACACTGAAGCTTTCTTT.

The chain carries TRBV5-1 and TRBJ1-2; tentative D call: TRBD1 (5 bases). This CDR3 is 16 amino acids long. The germline gives CDR1 SGHRS, CDR2 YFSETQ. V was cut by 4 bases and J by 0 bases, with 16 bases left in between. The CDR3 region is CASSDNGHHTNYGYTF. The CDR3, as DNA: TGCGCCAGCAGCGACAATGGACATCATACTAACTATGGCTACACCTTC.

The table lists this clone with a few counts. This rearrangement joins TRBV2 to TRBJ1-1, with 7 bases matching TRBD1. V gave up 6 bases and J gave up 6 bases; unmatched junction bases: 10. Germline CDR1 SNHLY, CDR2 FYNNEI. The CDR3 extends over 14 amino acids. DNA of the CDR3: TGTGCCAGCAGCCGACAGGGCGTAGGGTCTGAAGCTTTCTTT. It yields the protein CASSRQGVGSEAFF.

V gene TRBV27 combines with J gene TRBJ1-1; no reliable D call. The CDR3 loop spans 14 amino acids. CDR1 and CDR2 from the germline V gene are MNHEY and SMNVEV (reference sequence). V gave up 3 bases and J gave up 1 base, with 9 bases separating them. DNA of the CDR3: TGTGCCAGCAGTTTTCTGAGAGGGAACACTGAAGCTTTCTTT. Protein: CASSFLRGNTEAFF.

This chain connects TRBV19 to TRBJ2-1, with 8 bases that match TRBD2. With V trimmed by 5 bases and J by 6 bases, 9 bases remained unmatched. Per the germline V gene, CDR1 is LNHDA and CDR2 is SQIVND (reference sequence). The CDR3 has 15 residues. CDR3: CASSLGTRGANEQFF. The CDR3 nucleotides read TGTGCCAGTAGTCTCGGGACTAGGGGTGCCAATGAGCAGTTCTTC.

This clone showed up just a few times. The chain has TRBV7-9 and TRBJ1-1, with TRBD1 matching 7 bases. This CDR3 spans 15 amino acids. The germline gives CDR1 SEHNR, CDR2 FQNEAQ (reference sequence). The V segment lost 2 bases and the J segment 4 bases; nucleotides outside the gene matches: 7. In DNA form, the CDR3 reads TGTGCCAGCAGCTTACCTCGTCGACAGGGCACTGAAGCTTTCTTT. This sequence encodes CASSLPRRQGTEAFF. The whole variable domain, remainder taken from reference TRBV7-9 and TRBJ1-1, is DTGVSQNPRHKITKRGQNVTFRCDPISEHNRLYWYRQTLGQGPEFLTYFQNEAQLEKSRLLSDRFSAERPKGSFSTLEIQRTEQGDSAMYLCASSLPRRQGTEAFFGQGTRLTVV.

This chain connects TRBV28 to TRBJ1-1, with D possibly being TRBD1 (6 bases). The CDR3 has 15 amino acids. Trimming took 5 bases from V and 1 from J, leaving 14 bases between them. Germline lookup yields CDR1 MDHEN and CDR2 SYDVKM. Written as DNA, the CDR3 is TGTGCCAGCAGTCCCCCAGGACAGACGAACACTGAAGCTTTCTTT. Encoded protein: CASSPPGQTNTEAFF. Full variable domain (remainder filled in from reference TRBV28 and TRBJ1-1): DVKVTQSSRYLVKRTGEKVFLECVQDMDHENMFWYRQDPGLGLRLIYFSYDVKMKEKGDIPEGYSVSREKKERFSLILESASTNQTSMYLCASSPPGQTNTEAFFGQGTRLTVV.

This chain joins TRBV19 and TRBJ1-1; perhaps TRBD1 as D (5 bases). The V gene's germline CDR1 is LNHDA and CDR2 SQIVND (reference sequence). The CDR3 extends over 13 amino acids. Between the trimmed V and J ends, which lost 10 bases and 3 bases, there was a span of 15 bases. The CDR3 DNA reads TGTGCCACCAAAGGGGATAGGCACACTGAAGCTTTCTTT. It encodes CATKGDRHTEAFF.

The V and J genes are TRBV27 and TRBJ2-7; 8 bases fit TRBD2. This CDR3 contains 13 residues. The ends lost 6 bases at V and 3 bases at J; junction bases unmatched: 4. Germline lookup yields CDR1 MNHEY and CDR2 SMNVEV (reference sequence). CDR3 loop: CASRRTSYYEQYF. In DNA, the CDR3 is TGTGCCAGCAGGCGGACTAGCTACTACGAGCAGTACTTC.

There are a few counts of this clone. Relative to the germline gene, one junction end is altered; a read error may explain this. V usage is TRBV4-2 and J usage is TRBJ2-6; perhaps TRBD1 as D (5 bases). The CDR3 sequence is 21 residues long. The germline V gene encodes CDR1 LGHNA and CDR2 YNFKEQ. The CDR3 sequence is CASSQDLVWQLGLSGANGLTF. The CDR3 nucleotides are TGTGCCAGCAGCCAAGATCTGGTGTGGCAATTGGGGCTCTCTGGGGCCAACGGCCTGACTTTC.

V is TRBV6-5 and J is TRBJ2-5; 7 bases agree with TRBD2. J lost 5 bases, V lost 2 bases, and 2 bases had no gene match. The germline V gene encodes CDR1 MNHEY and CDR2 SVGAGI. The CDR3 consists of 13 residues. This chain's CDR3 is CASSYGRGETQYF. For the CDR3, the DNA is TGTGCCAGCAGTTACGGGAGGGGTGAGACCCAGTACTTC.

The CDR3 sequence is CASSQDPLEPYNSPLHF. CDR3 nucleotide sequence: TGCGCCAGCAGCCAAGATCCGCTGGAGCCCTATAATTCACCCCTCCACTTT. The chain links TRBV4-1 to TRBJ1-6; D ambiguous. V shed 0 bases and J shed 2 bases, with 11 bases lying between them. CDR1 is MGHRA, CDR2 YSYEKL, per germline. The CDR3 covers 17 residues.

Note on this clone: At one of its ends the junction is not consistent with the germline gene, which may arise from a read error. The chain combines TRBV7-9 with TRBJ1-5; the D gene is possibly TRBD1 (6 bases). Germline values: CDR1 SEHNR, CDR2 FQNEAQ (reference sequence). The CDR3 has 17 amino acids. CDR3 in amino acids: CSSSIGHQGSGNQPQHF. The CDR3, as DNA: TGTTCCAGCAGCATAGGTCACCAGGGGTCTGGCAATCAGCCCCAGCATTTT.

As regards this clone: At one boundary the junction diverges from the germline segment, which might be a read error. The rearrangement uses TRBV15 and TRBJ1-1; D call uncertain. Germline values: CDR1 LNHNV, CDR2 YYDKDF (reference sequence). The CDR3 consists of 13 residues. DNA of the CDR3: TGTGCCACCAGCAGCCCAGCGAACACTGAAGCTCTCTTT. Protein product: CATSSPANTEALF.

The chain recombines TRBV27 with TRBJ2-2; 7 nucleotides agree with TRBD1. The J segment lost 4 bases and the V segment lost 4 bases, leaving 21 bases of the junction unmatched. Per germline, CDR1 MNHEY and CDR2 SMNVEV (reference sequence). The CDR3 consists of 20 residues. In nucleotides, the CDR3 is TGTGCCAGCAGTTCCTCAACTCTAATCTTCACAGGGGATCCCACCGGGGAGCTGTTTTTT. It encodes CASSSSTLIFTGDPTGELFF.